The present T cell receptor beta chain was sequenced within a study of T-cell memory formation after mild COVID-19. TCRdb redid the calling of the 5' RACE reads with MiXCR, one entry per CDR3 protein. The data contain 470,000 or so distinct CDR3 sequences, around a quarter of them singletons. With respect to this clonotype: What it binds is unknown.

Points from the study as a whole: Memory from before infection featured some responding clones, which suggests cross-reactive memory joined.

V shed 2 bases and J 2 bases; nucleotides not matched to a gene: 3. From germline, CDR1 is MGHDK and CDR2 SYGVNS. The CDR3 contains 15 residues. This rearrangement joins TRBV25-1 to TRBJ1-2, with 9 bases fitting TRBD1. The sequence came from an adult woman who had mild COVID-19 (a few samples of this study predate the infection). Cell type and time point are not known. The sample taken for sequencing was PBMCs or a T cell subset sorted from them (not recorded which). CDR3 sequence reads: CASSEGDRGNYGYTF. The CDR3 bases are TGTGCCAGCAGTGAAGGAGACAGGGGGAACTATGGCTACACCTTC.